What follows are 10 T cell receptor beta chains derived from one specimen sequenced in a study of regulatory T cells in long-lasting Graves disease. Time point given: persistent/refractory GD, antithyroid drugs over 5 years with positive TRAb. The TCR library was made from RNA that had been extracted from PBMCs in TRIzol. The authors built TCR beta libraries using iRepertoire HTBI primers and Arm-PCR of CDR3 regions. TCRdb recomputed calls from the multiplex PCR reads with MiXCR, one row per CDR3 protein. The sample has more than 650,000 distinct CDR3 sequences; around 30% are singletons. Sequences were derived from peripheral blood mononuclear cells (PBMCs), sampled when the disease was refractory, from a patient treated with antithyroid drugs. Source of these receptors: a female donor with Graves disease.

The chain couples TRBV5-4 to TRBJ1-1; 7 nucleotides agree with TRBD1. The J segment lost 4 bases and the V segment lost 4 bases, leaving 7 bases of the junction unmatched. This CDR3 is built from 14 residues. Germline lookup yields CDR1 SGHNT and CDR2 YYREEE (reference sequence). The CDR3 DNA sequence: TGTGCCAGCAGCCCCCAGGGGGGCTTCACTGAAGCTTTCTTT. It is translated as CASSPQGGFTEAFF.

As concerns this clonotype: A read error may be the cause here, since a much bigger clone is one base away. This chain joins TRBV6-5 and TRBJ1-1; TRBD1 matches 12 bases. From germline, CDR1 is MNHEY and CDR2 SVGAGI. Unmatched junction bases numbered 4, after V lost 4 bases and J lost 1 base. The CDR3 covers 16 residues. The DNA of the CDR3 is TGTGCCAGCAGTTCGGGACAGGGGGCTTGGAACACTGAAGCTTTCTTT. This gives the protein CASSSGQGAWNTEAFF.

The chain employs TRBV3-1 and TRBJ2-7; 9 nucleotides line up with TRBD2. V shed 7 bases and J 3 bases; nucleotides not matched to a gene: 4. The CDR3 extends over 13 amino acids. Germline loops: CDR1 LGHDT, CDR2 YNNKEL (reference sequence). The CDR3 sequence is CASTMTSGYEQYF. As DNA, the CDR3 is TGTGCCAGCACCATGACTAGCGGCTACGAGCAGTACTTC.

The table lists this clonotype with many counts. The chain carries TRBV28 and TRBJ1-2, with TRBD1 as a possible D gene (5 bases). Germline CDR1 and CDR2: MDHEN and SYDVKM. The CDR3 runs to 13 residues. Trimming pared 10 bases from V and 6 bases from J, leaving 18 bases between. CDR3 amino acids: CATLLQGRNGYTF. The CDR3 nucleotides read TGTGCCACCTTACTTCAGGGCCGCAATGGCTACACCTTC.

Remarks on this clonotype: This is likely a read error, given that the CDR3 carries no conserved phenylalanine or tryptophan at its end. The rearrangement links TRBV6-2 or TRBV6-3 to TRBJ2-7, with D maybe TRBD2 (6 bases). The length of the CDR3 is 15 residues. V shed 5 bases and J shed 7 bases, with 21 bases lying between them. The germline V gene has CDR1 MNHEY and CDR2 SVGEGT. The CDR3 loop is CASSDGTGNTREQYL. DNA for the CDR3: TGTGCCAGCAGTGACGGGACTGGCAACACTCGGGAGCAGTACCTC.

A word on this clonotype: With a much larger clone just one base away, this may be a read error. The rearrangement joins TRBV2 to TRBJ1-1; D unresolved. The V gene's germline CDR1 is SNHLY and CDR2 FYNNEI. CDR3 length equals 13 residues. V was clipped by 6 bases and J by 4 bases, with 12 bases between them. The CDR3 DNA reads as TGTGCCAGCAGGACATCCAGATCCACTGAAGCTTTCTTT. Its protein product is CASRTSRSTEAFF.

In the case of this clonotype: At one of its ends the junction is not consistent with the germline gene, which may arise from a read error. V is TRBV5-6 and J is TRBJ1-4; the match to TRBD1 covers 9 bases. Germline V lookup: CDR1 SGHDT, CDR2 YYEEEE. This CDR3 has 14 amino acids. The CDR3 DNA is TGTGCCAGCAGCTTTACAGGGGGCGCGGAAAAACTGTATTTT. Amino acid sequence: CASSFTGGAEKLYF.

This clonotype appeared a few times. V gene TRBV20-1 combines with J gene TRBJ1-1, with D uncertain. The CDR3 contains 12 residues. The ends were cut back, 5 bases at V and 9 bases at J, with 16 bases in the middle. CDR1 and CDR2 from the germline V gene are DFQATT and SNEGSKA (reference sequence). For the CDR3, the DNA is TGCAGTGCTGAACCGGCGGGAGTTCAAGCTTTCTTT. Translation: CSAEPAGVQAFF.

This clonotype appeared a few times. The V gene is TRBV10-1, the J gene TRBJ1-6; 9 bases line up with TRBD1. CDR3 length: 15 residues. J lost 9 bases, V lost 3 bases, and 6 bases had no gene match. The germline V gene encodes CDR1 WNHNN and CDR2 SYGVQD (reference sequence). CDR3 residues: CASSDGTGRISPLHF. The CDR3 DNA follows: TGCGCCAGCAGTGATGGGACAGGGAGGATTTCACCCCTCCACTTT.

The CDR3, as DNA: TGTGCCAGTAGTATAGTAAGGGTCGGGAACACTGAAGCTTTCTTT. This sequence encodes CASSIVRVGNTEAFF. The chain carries TRBV19 and TRBJ1-1; D gene ambiguous. The CDR3 is 15 amino acids. Germline CDR1 is LNHDA and CDR2 is SQIVND (reference sequence). V lost 1 base to trimming and J lost 1 base, with 10 bases between them. Drawing the rest from reference TRBV19 and TRBJ1-1, the complete variable domain is DGGITQSPKYLFRKEGQNVTLSCEQNLNHDAMYWYRQDPGQGLRLIYYSQIVNDFQKGDIAEGYSVSREKKESFPLTVTSAQKNPTAFYLCASSIVRVGNTEAFFGQGTRLTVV.